The rows below give T cell receptor beta chains drawn from one sample of a study of T cell responses to AZD1222 COVID-19 vaccine. The data were produced by immunoSEQ multiplex PCR, yet TCRdb's version contains in-frame clones alone and is incomplete. The table includes 150,000 or so clones, less than 95% detected once. This specimen was peripheral blood, taken on day 0 of AZD1222 vaccination. The receptors here all came from an adult in good health. Each CDR3 is given with its conserved first and last residue. The order of the fields is CDR3 length, clone size, V gene, D gene, J gene, CDR3 DNA, CDR3 protein. The D gene is left open where the match is weak. Only some rows state a clone size, as once, few, many or a class for expanded clones.

length: 12; size: once; V: TRBV7-2; D: -; J: TRBJ1-5; DNA: TGTGCCAGCAGCTGGGGAGGTCAGCCCCAGCATTTT; CDR3: CASSWGGQPQHF
length: 14; size: -; V: TRBV28; D: TRBD1; J: TRBJ2-2; DNA: TGTGCCAGCAGCCTGGACAGGGAAATTGGGGAGCTGTTTTTT; CDR3: CASSLDREIGELFF
length: 17; size: -; V: TRBV7-2; D: TRBD1; J: TRBJ1-5; DNA: TGTGCCAGCAGCTTAGAGGGACAGGGATGGCGCAATCAGCCCCAGCATTTT; CDR3: CASSLEGQGWRNQPQHF
length: 16; size: -; V: TRBV24-1; D: -; J: TRBJ2-1; DNA: TGTGCCACCAGTGATTTTAAGGGGGGAGGTATCAATGAGCAGTTCTTC; CDR3: CATSDFKGGGINEQFF
length: 11; size: -; V: TRBV27; D: TRBD1; J: TRBJ2-7; DNA: TGTGCCAGCAGCACCGCCGGGACAGAGTACTTC; CDR3: CASSTAGTEYF
length: 14; size: -; V: TRBV28; D: -; J: TRBJ2-5; DNA: TGTGCCAGCAGCCCCCCCGCCTCCGGGGAGACCCAGTACTTC; CDR3: CASSPPASGETQYF
length: 18; size: -; V: TRBV13; D: -; J: TRBJ1-5; DNA: TGTGCCAGCAGCTTAGGCGCTGGGCGGGGCATTAGCAATCAGCCCCAGCATTTT; CDR3: CASSLGAGRGISNQPQHF
length: 12; size: -; V: TRBV19; D: -; J: TRBJ1-1; DNA: TGTGCCAGTAGTTACCTGAACACTGAAGCTTTCTTT; CDR3: CASSYLNTEAFF
length: 16; size: -; V: TRBV4-1; D: TRBD2; J: TRBJ2-5; DNA: TGCGCCAGCAGCGAACCGAGGCGGGAGGGCCGAGAGACCCAGTACTTC; CDR3: CASSEPRREGRETQYF
length: 15; size: once; V: TRBV28; D: -; J: TRBJ2-7; DNA: TGTGCCAGCAGTAACCCCACGGGAACGGTCCACGAGCAGTACTTC; CDR3: CASSNPTGTVHEQYF
length: 15; size: -; V: TRBV7-9; D: -; J: TRBJ2-1; DNA: TGTGCCAGCAGCTTACAAGGGTTTCTCTACAATGAGCAGTTCTTC; CDR3: CASSLQGFLYNEQFF
length: 16; size: -; V: TRBV15; D: -; J: TRBJ1-1; DNA: TGTGCCACCAGCAGAGCCCCGGCCATAATGGGGACTGAAGCTTTCTTT; CDR3: CATSRAPAIMGTEAFF
length: 10; size: -; V: TRBV2; D: -; J: TRBJ2-1; DNA: TGTGCCAGCAGGGGCAGTGAGCAGTTCTTC; CDR3: CASRGSEQFF
length: 16; size: -; V: TRBV28; D: -; J: TRBJ1-2; DNA: TGTGCCAGCAGTTTCTCCCTTCGAGAGGGGATAAAGGGCTACACCTTC; CDR3: CASSFSLREGIKGYTF
length: 15; size: -; V: TRBV27; D: TRBD2; J: TRBJ2-3; DNA: TGTGCCAGCAGTTTTTCGTCTAGCGGGGCGGATACGCAGTATTTT; CDR3: CASSFSSSGADTQYF
length: 13; size: -; V: TRBV28; D: -; J: TRBJ1-4; DNA: TGTGCCAGCATGAACCAGGTTCGGGAAAAACTGTTTTTT; CDR3: CASMNQVREKLFF
length: 12; size: -; V: TRBV11-2; D: -; J: TRBJ2-1; DNA: TGTGCCAGCAGCCGCAGGCACAATGAGCAGTTCTTC; CDR3: CASSRRHNEQFF
length: 14; size: -; V: TRBV28; D: -; J: TRBJ2-5; DNA: TGTGCCAGCAGTTTTGTAGGGCTGGGAGAGACCCAGTACTTC; CDR3: CASSFVGLGETQYF
length: 15; size: -; V: TRBV29-1; D: TRBD1; J: TRBJ2-1; DNA: TGCAGCGTTGAAGCCGACAGGGGGCGGGAGAATGAGCAGTTCTTC; CDR3: CSVEADRGRENEQFF
length: 14; size: -; V: TRBV7-8; D: -; J: TRBJ2-2; DNA: TGTGCCAGCAGCATCCGGGACAACACCGGGGAGCTGTTTTTT; CDR3: CASSIRDNTGELFF
length: 14; size: -; V: TRBV4-3; D: -; J: TRBJ1-5; DNA: TGCGCCAGCAGCCAAGATCTTGGGGTTCGGCCCCAGCATTTT; CDR3: CASSQDLGVRPQHF
length: 13; size: -; V: TRBV2; D: -; J: TRBJ2-1; DNA: TGTGCCAGCAGAAGGGGAAGCTACAATGAGCAGTTCTTC; CDR3: CASRRGSYNEQFF
length: 14; size: -; V: TRBV5-1; D: TRBD1; J: TRBJ1-2; DNA: TGCGCCAGCAGCACCGGACAGGGGGAGGGTGGCTACACCTTC; CDR3: CASSTGQGEGGYTF
length: 14; size: -; V: TRBV28; D: -; J: TRBJ1-3; DNA: TGTGCCAGCAGTTCCAAAAGGAGAGGAAACACCATATATTTT; CDR3: CASSSKRRGNTIYF
length: 19; size: -; V: TRBV5-4; D: -; J: TRBJ1-1; DNA: TGTGCCAGCAGCTCTTTACTACCCCACTTGGACCTGATGAACACTGAAGCTTTCTTT; CDR3: CASSSLLPHLDLMNTEAFF
length: 14; size: -; V: TRBV19; D: -; J: TRBJ2-2; DNA: TGTGCCAGTAACTGGGACGGGCTCACCGGGGAGCTGTTTTTT; CDR3: CASNWDGLTGELFF
length: 14; size: -; V: TRBV5-1; D: -; J: TRBJ2-5; DNA: TGCGCCAGCAGCTGGGCGACAGCTCAAGAGACCCAGTACTTC; CDR3: CASSWATAQETQYF
length: 20; size: -; V: TRBV4-1; D: TRBD2; J: TRBJ2-2; DNA: TGCGCCAGCAGCCAAGAGTTGCCCCGAAGCGGGAGTCTGGGCACCGGGGAGCTGTTTTTT; CDR3: CASSQELPRSGSLGTGELFF
length: 16; size: -; V: TRBV4-1; D: -; J: TRBJ1-2; DNA: TGCGCCAGCAGCCAAGAAGGGGGGGGAACTAACTATGGCTACACCTTC; CDR3: CASSQEGGGTNYGYTF
length: 16; size: -; V: TRBV3-1/TRBV3-2; D: -; J: TRBJ1-2; DNA: TGTGCCAGCAGTCTTAGGACGGAACTACTCCTCTATGGCTACACCTTC; CDR3: CASSLRTELLLYGYTF
length: 12; size: -; V: TRBV12-3/TRBV12-4; D: -; J: TRBJ1-2; DNA: TGTGCCAGCAGTTTGGCGATTTATGGCTACACCTTC; CDR3: CASSLAIYGYTF
length: 14; size: -; V: TRBV7-2; D: -; J: TRBJ1-1; DNA: TGTGCCAGCAGCACCCGACAGAATGGGGCTGAAGCTTTCTTT; CDR3: CASSTRQNGAEAFF
length: 14; size: -; V: TRBV10-3; D: -; J: TRBJ1-6; DNA: TGTGCCATCAGGGCGGGGGCCTATAATTCACCCCTCCACTTT; CDR3: CAIRAGAYNSPLHF
length: 15; size: -; V: TRBV5-5; D: -; J: TRBJ1-5; DNA: TGTGCCAGCAGCTTCTCAGTAAATAGCAATCAGCCCCAGCATTTT; CDR3: CASSFSVNSNQPQHF
length: 13; size: -; V: TRBV4-3; D: -; J: TRBJ2-5; DNA: TGCGCCAGCAGCCAAGAAAGCGAAGAGACCCAGTACTTC; CDR3: CASSQESEETQYF
length: 13; size: once; V: TRBV29-1; D: -; J: TRBJ2-3; DNA: TGCAGCGTTGGGTGGGGAACCACAGATACGCAGTATTTT; CDR3: CSVGWGTTDTQYF
length: 15; size: once; V: TRBV4-1; D: -; J: TRBJ2-4; DNA: TGCGCCAGCAGCCATGGGAGGTTTTCCCAAAACATTCAGTACTTC; CDR3: CASSHGRFSQNIQYF
length: 15; size: -; V: TRBV19; D: -; J: TRBJ1-3; DNA: TGTGCCAGTAGTCTCCTCGACAGCTCTGGAAACACCATATATTTT; CDR3: CASSLLDSSGNTIYF
length: 13; size: -; V: TRBV19; D: TRBD1; J: TRBJ1-1; DNA: TGTGCCAGTAGTGCACAGGGGATCCCTGAAGCTTTCTTT; CDR3: CASSAQGIPEAFF
length: 16; size: -; V: TRBV7-3; D: -; J: TRBJ2-2; DNA: TGTGCCAGCAGCTTCCGGGACGCCAGGAACACCGGGGAGCTGTTTTTT; CDR3: CASSFRDARNTGELFF
length: 14; size: -; V: TRBV11-2; D: TRBD1; J: TRBJ2-2; DNA: TGTGCCAGCAGCTGGGACAGCTCCACCGGGGAGCTGTTTTTT; CDR3: CASSWDSSTGELFF
length: 16; size: once; V: TRBV11-1; D: -; J: TRBJ2-1; DNA: TGTGCCAGCAGCTTAGAGGACCGCAGCTCCTACAATGAGCAGTTCTTC; CDR3: CASSLEDRSSYNEQFF
length: 15; size: -; V: TRBV3-1/TRBV3-2; D: TRBD2; J: TRBJ2-1; DNA: TGTGCCAGCAGCCAATTTCCGGGACTACACAATGAGCAGTTCTTC; CDR3: CASSQFPGLHNEQFF